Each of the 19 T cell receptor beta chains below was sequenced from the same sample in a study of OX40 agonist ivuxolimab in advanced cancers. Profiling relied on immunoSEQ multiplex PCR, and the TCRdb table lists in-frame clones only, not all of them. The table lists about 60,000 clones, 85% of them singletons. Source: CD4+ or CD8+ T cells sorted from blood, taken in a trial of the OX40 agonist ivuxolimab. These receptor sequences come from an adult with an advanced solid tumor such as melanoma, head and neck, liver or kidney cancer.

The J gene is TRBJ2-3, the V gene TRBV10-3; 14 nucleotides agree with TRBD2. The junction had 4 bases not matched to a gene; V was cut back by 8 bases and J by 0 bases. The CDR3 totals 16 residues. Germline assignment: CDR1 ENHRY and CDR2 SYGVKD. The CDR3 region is CAIGGLAGGSTDTQYF. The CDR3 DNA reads TGTGCCATCGGAGGACTAGCGGGGGGTAGCACAGATACGCAGTATTTT.

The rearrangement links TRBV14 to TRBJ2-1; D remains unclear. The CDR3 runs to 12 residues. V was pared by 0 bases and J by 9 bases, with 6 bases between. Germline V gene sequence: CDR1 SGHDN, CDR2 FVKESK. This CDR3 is CASSQDSLEQFF. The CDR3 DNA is TGTGCCAGCAGCCAAGATTCCCTTGAGCAGTTCTTC.

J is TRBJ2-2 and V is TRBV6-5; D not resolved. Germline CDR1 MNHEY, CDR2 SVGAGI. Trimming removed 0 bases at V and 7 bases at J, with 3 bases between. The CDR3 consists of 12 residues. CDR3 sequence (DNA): TGTGCCAGCAGTTACTCGGTCGGGGAGCTGTTTTTT. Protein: CASSYSVGELFF.

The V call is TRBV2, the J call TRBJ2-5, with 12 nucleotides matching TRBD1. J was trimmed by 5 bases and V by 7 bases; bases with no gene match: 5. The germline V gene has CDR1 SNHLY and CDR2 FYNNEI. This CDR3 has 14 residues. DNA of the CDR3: TGTGCCAGCATTGGGACAGGGGGCGTGGAGACCCAGTACTTC. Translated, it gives CASIGTGGVETQYF.

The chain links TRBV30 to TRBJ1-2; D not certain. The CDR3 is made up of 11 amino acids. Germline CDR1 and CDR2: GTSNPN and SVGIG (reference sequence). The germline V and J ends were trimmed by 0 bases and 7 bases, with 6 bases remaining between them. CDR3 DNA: TGTGCCTGGAGTGTAGGTGGTGGCTACACCTTC. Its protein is CAWSVGGGYTF.

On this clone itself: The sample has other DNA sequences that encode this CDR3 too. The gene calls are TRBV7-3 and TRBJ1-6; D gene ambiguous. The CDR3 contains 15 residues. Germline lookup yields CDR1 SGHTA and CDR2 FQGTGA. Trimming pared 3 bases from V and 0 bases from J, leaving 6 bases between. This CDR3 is CASSLDGSYNSPLHF. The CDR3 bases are TGTGCCAGCAGCTTGGACGGCTCCTATAATTCACCCCTCCACTTT.

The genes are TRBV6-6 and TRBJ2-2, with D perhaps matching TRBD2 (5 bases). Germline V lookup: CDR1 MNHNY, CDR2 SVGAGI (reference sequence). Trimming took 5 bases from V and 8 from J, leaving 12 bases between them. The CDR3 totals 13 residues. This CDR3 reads CASSTRVSGELFF. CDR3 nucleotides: TGTGCCAGCAGTACTAGGGTTTCGGGGGAGCTGTTTTTT.

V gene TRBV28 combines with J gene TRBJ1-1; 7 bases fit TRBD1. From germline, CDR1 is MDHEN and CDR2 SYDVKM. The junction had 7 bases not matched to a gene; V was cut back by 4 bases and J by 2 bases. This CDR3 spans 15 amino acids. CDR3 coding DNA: TGTGCCAGCAGTTCCCCAGGGGGTGTTAACACTGAAGCTTTCTTT. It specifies CASSSPGGVNTEAFF.

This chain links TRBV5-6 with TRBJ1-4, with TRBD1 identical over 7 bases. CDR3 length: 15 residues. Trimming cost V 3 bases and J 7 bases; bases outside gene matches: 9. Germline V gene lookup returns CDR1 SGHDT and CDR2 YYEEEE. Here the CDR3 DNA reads TGTGCCAGCAGCTACCGGGGACAGATACGTGAAAAACTGTTTTTT. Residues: CASSYRGQIREKLFF.

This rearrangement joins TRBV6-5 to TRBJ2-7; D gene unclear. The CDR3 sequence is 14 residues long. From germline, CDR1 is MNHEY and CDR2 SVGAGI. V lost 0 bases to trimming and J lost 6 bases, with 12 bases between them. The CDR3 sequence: CASSYSSNAAEQYF. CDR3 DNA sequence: TGTGCCAGCAGTTACTCGAGTAACGCCGCCGAGCAGTACTTC.

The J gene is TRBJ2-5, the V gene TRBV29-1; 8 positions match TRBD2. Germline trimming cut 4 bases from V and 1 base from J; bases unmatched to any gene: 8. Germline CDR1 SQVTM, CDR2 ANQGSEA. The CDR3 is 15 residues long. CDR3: CSVGPSSGAQETQYF. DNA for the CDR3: TGCAGCGTTGGCCCTAGTAGCGGGGCCCAAGAGACCCAGTACTTC.

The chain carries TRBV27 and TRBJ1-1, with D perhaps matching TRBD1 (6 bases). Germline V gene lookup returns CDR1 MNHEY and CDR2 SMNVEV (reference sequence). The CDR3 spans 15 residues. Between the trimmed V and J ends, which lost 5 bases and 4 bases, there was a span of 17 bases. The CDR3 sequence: CASSPLPDRRTEAFF. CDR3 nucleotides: TGTGCCAGCAGTCCCCTCCCGGACAGACGCACTGAAGCTTTCTTT.

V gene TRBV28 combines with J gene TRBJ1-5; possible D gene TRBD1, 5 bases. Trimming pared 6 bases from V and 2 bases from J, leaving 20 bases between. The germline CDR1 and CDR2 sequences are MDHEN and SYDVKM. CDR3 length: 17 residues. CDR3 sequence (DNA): TGTGCCAGCAGGGGGGGTGGCGGGTTCGGTGGCAATCAGCCCCAGCATTTT. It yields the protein CASRGGGGFGGNQPQHF.

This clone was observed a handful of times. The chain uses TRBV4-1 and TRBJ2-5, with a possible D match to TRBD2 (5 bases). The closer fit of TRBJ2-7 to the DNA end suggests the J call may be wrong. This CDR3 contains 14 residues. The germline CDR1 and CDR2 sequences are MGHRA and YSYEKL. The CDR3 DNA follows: TGCGCCAGCAGCCAGGAGCTAGCCCGGGACGAGCAGTACTTC. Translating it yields CASSQELARDEQYF.

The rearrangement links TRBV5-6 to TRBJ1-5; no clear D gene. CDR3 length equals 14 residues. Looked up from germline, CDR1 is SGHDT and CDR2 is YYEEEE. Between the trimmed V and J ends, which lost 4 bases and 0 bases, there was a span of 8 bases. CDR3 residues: CASSNLNSNQPQHF. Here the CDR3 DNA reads TGTGCCAGCAGCAACCTTAATAGCAATCAGCCCCAGCATTTT.

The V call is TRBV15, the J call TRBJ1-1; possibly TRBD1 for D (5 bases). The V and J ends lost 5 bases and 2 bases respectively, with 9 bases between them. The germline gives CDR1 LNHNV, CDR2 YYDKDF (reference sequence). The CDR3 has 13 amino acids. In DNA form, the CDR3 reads TGTGCCACCAGCTTTACAGGTAACACTGAAGCTTTCTTT. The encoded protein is CATSFTGNTEAFF. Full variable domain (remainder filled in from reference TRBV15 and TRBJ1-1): DAMVIQNPRYQVTQFGKPVTLSCSQTLNHNVMYWYQQKSSQAPKLLFHYYDKDFNNEADTPDNFQSRRPNTSFCFLDIRSPGLGDTAMYLCATSFTGNTEAFFGQGTRLTVV.

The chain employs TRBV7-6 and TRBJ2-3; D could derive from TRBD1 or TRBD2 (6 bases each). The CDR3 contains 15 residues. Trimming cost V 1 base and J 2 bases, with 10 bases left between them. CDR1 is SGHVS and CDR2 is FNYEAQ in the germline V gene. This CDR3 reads CASSLVGGPTDTQYF. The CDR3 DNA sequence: TGTGCCAGCAGCTTAGTGGGGGGCCCCACAGATACGCAGTATTTT.

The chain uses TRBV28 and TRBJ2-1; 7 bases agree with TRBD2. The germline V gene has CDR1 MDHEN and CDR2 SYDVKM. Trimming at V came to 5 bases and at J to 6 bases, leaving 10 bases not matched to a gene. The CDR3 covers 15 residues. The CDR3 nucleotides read TGTGCCAGCAGTCTAGGTGGACTAGACGGCAATGAGCAGTTCTTC. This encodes CASSLGGLDGNEQFF.

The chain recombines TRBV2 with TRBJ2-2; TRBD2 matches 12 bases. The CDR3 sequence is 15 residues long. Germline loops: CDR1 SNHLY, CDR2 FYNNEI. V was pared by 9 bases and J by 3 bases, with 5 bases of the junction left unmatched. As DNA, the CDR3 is TGTGCCAGGTCTAGCGGGGGGGCCGACACCGGGGAGCTGTTTTTT. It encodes CARSSGGADTGELFF.